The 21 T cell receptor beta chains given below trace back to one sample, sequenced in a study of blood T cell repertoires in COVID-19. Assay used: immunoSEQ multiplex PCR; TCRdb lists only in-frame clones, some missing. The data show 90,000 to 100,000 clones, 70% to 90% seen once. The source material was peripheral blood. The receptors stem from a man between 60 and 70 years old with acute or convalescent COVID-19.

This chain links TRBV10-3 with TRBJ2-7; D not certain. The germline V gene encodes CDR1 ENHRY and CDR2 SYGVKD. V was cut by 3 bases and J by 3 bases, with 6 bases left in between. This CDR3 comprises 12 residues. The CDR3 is CAISEENYEQYV. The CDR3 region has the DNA TGTGCCATCAGTGAAGAGAACTACGAGCAGTACGTC.

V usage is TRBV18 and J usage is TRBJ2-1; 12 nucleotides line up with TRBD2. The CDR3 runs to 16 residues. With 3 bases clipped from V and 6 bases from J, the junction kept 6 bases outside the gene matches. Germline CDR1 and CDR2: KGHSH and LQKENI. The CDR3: CASSPLASGRANEQFF. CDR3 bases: TGTGCCAGCTCACCTCTTGCTAGCGGGAGGGCCAATGAGCAGTTCTTC.

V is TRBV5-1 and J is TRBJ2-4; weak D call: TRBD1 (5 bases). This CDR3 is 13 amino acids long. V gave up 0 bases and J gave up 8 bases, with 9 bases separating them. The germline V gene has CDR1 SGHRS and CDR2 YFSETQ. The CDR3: CASSLGQGDIQYF. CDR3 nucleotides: TGCGCCAGCAGCTTGGGGCAGGGTGACATTCAGTACTTC.

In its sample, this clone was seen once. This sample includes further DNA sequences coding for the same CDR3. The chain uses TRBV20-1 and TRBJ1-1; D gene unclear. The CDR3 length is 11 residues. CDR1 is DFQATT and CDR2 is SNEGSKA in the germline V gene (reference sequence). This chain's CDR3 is CSPEGNTEAFF. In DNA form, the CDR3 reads TGCAGCCCCGAGGGGAACACTGAAGCTTTCTTT.

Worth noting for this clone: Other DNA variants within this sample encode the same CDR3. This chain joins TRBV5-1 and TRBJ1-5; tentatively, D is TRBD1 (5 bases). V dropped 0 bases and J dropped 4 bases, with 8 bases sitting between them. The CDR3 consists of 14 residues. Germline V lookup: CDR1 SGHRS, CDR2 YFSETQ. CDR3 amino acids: CASSLEAGNQPQHF. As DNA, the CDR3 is TGCGCCAGCAGCTTGGAGGCAGGGAATCAGCCCCAGCATTTT.

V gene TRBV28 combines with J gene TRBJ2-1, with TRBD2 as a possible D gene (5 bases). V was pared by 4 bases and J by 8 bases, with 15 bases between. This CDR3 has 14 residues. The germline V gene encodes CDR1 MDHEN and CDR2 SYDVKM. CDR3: CASSSGSLLDEQFF. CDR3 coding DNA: TGTGCCAGCAGTTCGGGATCCCTATTGGATGAGCAGTTCTTC.

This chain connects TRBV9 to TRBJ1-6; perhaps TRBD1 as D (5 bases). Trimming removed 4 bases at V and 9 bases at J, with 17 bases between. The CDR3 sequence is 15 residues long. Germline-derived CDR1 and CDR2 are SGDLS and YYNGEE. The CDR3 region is CASSPQQGYSSPLHF. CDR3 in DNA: TGTGCCAGCAGCCCCCAGCAGGGATACAGTTCACCCCTCCACTTT.

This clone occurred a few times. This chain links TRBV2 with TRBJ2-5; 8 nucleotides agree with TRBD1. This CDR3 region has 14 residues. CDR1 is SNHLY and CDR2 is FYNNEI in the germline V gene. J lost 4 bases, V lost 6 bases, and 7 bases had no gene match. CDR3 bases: TGTGCCAGCAGAGCTACAGGGGGAAGAGAGACCCAGTACTTC. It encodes CASRATGGRETQYF. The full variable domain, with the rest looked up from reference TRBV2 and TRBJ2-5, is EPEVTQTPSHQVTQMGQEVILRCVPISNHLYFYWYRQILGQKVEFLVSFYNNEISEKSEIFDDQFSVERPDGSNFTLKIRSTKLEDSAMYFCASRATGGRETQYFGPGTRLLVL.

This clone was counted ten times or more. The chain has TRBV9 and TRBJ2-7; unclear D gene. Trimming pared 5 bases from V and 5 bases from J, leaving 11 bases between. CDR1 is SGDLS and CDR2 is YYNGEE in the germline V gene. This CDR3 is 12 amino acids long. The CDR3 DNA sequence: TGTGCCAGCAGTCTCTTGGGCGACGAGCAGTACTTC. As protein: CASSLLGDEQYF.

CDR3 loop: CASSPTSGYSTDTQYF. As DNA, the CDR3 is TGTGCCAGCAGCCCGACTAGCGGGTATAGCACAGATACGCAGTATTTT. The chain links TRBV3-1 (or the pseudogene TRBV3-2) to TRBJ2-3; TRBD2 agrees at 10 bases. Germline V lookup: CDR1 LGHDT, CDR2 YNNKEL (reference sequence). V lost 4 bases to trimming and J lost 0 bases; unmatched junction nucleotides: 4. The CDR3 contains 16 residues.

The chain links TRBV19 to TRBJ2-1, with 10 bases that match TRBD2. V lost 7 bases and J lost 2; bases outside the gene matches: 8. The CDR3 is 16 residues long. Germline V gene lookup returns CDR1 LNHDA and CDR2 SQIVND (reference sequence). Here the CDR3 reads CASTESSGSPYNEQFF. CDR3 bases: TGTGCCAGTACCGAATCTAGCGGGAGTCCCTACAATGAGCAGTTCTTC.

The CDR3 sequence is CASRENRGNTEAFF. In DNA form, the CDR3 reads TGTGCCAGCAGAGAGAACAGGGGGAACACTGAAGCTTTCTTT. The V and J genes are TRBV21-1 and TRBJ1-1; the DNA was not used to check the table's D call, TRBD1. TRBV21-1 represents a pseudogene. This CDR3 spans 14 amino acids.

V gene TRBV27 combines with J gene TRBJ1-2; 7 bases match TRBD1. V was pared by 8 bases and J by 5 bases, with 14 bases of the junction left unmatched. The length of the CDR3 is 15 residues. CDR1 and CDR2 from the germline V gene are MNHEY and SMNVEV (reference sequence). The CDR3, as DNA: TGTGCCAGCCTACCCGGGAGGGGGCTACGGTATGGCTACACCTTC. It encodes CASLPGRGLRYGYTF.

The CDR3 DNA follows: TGTGCCAGCAGGCGGCAACAGGGTGGTGAAAAACTGTTTTTT. Translated, it gives CASRRQQGGEKLFF. The chain uses TRBV2 and TRBJ1-4; D is possibly TRBD1 (6 bases). Between the trimmed V and J ends, which lost 6 bases and 7 bases, there was a span of 15 bases. From germline, CDR1 is SNHLY and CDR2 FYNNEI. The CDR3 is made up of 14 amino acids.

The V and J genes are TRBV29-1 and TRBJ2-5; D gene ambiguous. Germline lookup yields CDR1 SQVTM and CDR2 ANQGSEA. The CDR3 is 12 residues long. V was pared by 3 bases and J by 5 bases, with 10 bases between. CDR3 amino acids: CSVDRQRETQYF. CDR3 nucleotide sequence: TGCAGCGTTGATAGGCAGCGCGAGACCCAGTACTTC. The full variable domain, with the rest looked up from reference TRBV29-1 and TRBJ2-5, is SAVISQKPSRDICQRGTSLTIQCQVDSQVTMMFWYRQQPGQSLTLIATANQGSEATYESGFVIDKFPISRPNLTFSTLTVSNMSPEDSSIYLCSVDRQRETQYFGPGTRLLVL.

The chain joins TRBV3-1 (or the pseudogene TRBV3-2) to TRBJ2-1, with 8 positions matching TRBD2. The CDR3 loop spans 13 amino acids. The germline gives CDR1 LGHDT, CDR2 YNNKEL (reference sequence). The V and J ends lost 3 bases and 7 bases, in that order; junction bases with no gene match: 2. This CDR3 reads CASSQVAGNEQFF. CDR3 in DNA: TGTGCCAGCAGCCAGGTAGCGGGAAATGAGCAGTTCTTC.

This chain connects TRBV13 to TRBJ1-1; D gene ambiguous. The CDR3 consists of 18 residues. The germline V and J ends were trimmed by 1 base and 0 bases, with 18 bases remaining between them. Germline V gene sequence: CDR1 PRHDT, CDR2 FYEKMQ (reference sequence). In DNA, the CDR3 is TGTGCCAGCAGCTTAGACAGTAGAACAGCCTTTCTGAACACTGAAGCTTTCTTT. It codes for CASSLDSRTAFLNTEAFF. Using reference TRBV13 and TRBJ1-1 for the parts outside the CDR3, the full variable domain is AAGVIQSPRHLIKEKRETATLKCYPIPRHDTVYWYQQGPGQDPQFLISFYEKMQSDKGSIPDRFSAQQFSDYHSELNMSSLELGDSALYFCASSLDSRTAFLNTEAFFGQGTRLTVV.

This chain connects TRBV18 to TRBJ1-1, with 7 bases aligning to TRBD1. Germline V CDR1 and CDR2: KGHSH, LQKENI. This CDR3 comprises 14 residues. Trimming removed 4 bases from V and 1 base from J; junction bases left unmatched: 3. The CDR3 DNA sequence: TGTGCCAGCTCACTCGACAGGGCGAACACTGAAGCTTTCTTT. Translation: CASSLDRANTEAFF.

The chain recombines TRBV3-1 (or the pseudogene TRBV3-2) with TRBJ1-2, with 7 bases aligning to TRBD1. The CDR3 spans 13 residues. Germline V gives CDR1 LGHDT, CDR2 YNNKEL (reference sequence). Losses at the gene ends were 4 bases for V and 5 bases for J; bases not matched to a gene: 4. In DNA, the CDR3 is TGTGCCAGCAGCCGGGACAGCAAGTATGGCTACACCTTC. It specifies CASSRDSKYGYTF.

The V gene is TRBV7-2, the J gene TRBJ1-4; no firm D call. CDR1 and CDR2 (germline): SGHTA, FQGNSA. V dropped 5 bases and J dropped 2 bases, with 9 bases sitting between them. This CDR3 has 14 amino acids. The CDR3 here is CASSLTLTNEKLFF. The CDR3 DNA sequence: TGTGCCAGCAGCCTGACACTCACTAATGAAAAACTGTTTTTT.

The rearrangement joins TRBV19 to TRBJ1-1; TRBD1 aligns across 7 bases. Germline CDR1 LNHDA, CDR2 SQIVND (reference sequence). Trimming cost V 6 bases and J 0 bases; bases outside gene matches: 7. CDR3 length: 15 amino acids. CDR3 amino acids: CASRKTGTMNTEAFF. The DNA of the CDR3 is TGTGCCAGTAGGAAGACAGGGACGATGAACACTGAAGCTTTCTTT.